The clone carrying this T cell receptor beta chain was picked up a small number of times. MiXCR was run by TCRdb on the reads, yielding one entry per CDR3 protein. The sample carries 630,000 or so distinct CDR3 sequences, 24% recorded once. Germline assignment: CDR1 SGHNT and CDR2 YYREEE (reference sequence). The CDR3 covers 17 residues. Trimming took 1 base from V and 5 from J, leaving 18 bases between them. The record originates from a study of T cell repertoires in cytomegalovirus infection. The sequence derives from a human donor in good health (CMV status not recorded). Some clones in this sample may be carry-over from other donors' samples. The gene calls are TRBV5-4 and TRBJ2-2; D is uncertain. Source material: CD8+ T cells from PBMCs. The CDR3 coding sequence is TGTGCCAGCAGCTTGTTGGGCAGTCCGCGATATACCGGGGAGCTGTTTTTT. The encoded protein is CASSLLGSPRYTGELFF.